The 10 T cell receptor beta chains listed next were all sequenced from one sample in a study of T cell changes during pregnancy in multiple sclerosis. Clones were read by immunoSEQ multiplex PCR, and TCRdb kept only the in-frame ones, dropping some. Of under 70,000 clones in the sample, 91% were seen once. The material was peripheral blood, obtained after pregnancy. These receptors were taken from a female donor in good health, enrolled as a control in a pregnancy study.

The genes are TRBV7-9 and TRBJ1-2, with 10 positions matching TRBD1. The CDR3 spans 15 residues. CDR1 and CDR2 (germline): SEHNR, FQNEAQ (reference sequence). V was pared by 6 bases and J by 6 bases, with 10 bases of the junction left unmatched. DNA of the CDR3: TGTGCCAGCAGTGCGGACAGGGGGTTGTTGGATGGCTACACCTTC. This gives the protein CASSADRGLLDGYTF.

The CDR3 here is CASSMDRDYEQYF. Written as DNA, the CDR3 is TGTGCCAGTAGTATGGACAGGGACTACGAGCAGTACTTC. This chain connects TRBV19 to TRBJ2-7; TRBD1 matches 8 bases. Looked up from germline, CDR1 is LNHDA and CDR2 is SQIVND (reference sequence). The CDR3 extends over 13 amino acids. V trimming: 3 bases; J trimming: 3 bases; junction bases outside the gene matches: 1.

This rearrangement joins TRBV30 to TRBJ1-3, with 7 bases fitting TRBD1. J gave up 5 bases and V 3 bases, and 7 bases lay outside the gene matches. From germline, CDR1 is GTSNPN and CDR2 SVGIG (reference sequence). The CDR3 length is 14 residues. CDR3 nucleotides: TGTGCCTGGAGCTTTGTTAGGGGGCGAAACACCATATATTTT. The encoded protein is CAWSFVRGRNTIYF.

This chain connects TRBV18 to TRBJ1-1; D remains ambiguous. The CDR3 length is 14 residues. CDR1 and CDR2 from the germline V gene are KGHSH and LQKENI. V lost 4 bases and J 0 bases, leaving 9 bases between the germline ends. The CDR3 nucleotides are TGTGCCAGCTCACTGACGGAGATGAACACTGAAGCTTTCTTT. The encoded protein is CASSLTEMNTEAFF.

This clone was seen more than once but under ten times. The V and J genes are TRBV29-1 and TRBJ1-1, with D perhaps matching TRBD1 (6 bases). Germline values: CDR1 SQVTM, CDR2 ANQGSEA. V was trimmed by 2 bases and J by 10 bases, leaving 11 bases between them. The CDR3 totals 11 residues. The CDR3 here is CSVEPTGLAFF. In nucleotides, the CDR3 is TGCAGCGTTGAACCAACAGGGTTAGCTTTCTTT.

The chain is built from TRBV19 and TRBJ1-5; D unresolved. The CDR3 extends over 16 amino acids. Germline lookup yields CDR1 LNHDA and CDR2 SQIVND (reference sequence). V gave up 5 bases and J gave up 3 bases, with 17 bases separating them. The CDR3 spells CASSWSRAGINQPQHF. In DNA, the CDR3 is TGTGCCAGTAGTTGGAGTAGAGCGGGAATCAATCAGCCCCAGCATTTT.

The rearrangement joins TRBV5-4 to TRBJ1-2, with D unresolved. V gave up 4 bases and J gave up 0 bases, with 13 bases separating them. Germline lookup yields CDR1 SGHNT and CDR2 YYREEE (reference sequence). This CDR3 is 15 amino acids long. CDR3 in DNA: TGTGCCAGCAGCCGCTTCGGTCAAGCTAACTATGGCTACACCTTC. This codes for CASSRFGQANYGYTF. The whole variable domain, filled in from reference TRBV5-4 and TRBJ1-2, reads ETGVTQSPTHLIKTRGQQVTLRCSSQSGHNTVSWYQQALGQGPQFIFQYYREEENGRGNFPPRFSGLQFPNYSSELNVNALELDDSALYLCASSRFGQANYGYTFGSGTRLTVV.

The chain is built from TRBV4-2 and TRBJ2-2; TRBD2 matches at 9 bases. Germline trimming cut 1 base from V and 4 bases from J; bases unmatched to any gene: 4. Looked up from germline, CDR1 is LGHNA and CDR2 is YNFKEQ. CDR3 length: 16 residues. CDR3 sequence: CASSQGGLAVTGELFF. In DNA form, the CDR3 reads TGTGCCAGCAGCCAAGGGGGACTAGCAGTCACCGGGGAGCTGTTTTTT.

As for this clone: The germline gene is not matched at one end of the junction; a read error may be the cause. V gene TRBV7-2 combines with J gene TRBJ1-1; no firm D call. The CDR3 has 14 amino acids. CDR1 is SGHTA and CDR2 is FQGNSA in the germline V gene. The CDR3 is CASSERVMNTEAFF. CDR3 nucleotide sequence: TGTGCCAGCAGCGAGAGAGTTATGAATACTGAAGCTTTCTTT.

The chain combines TRBV5-1 with TRBJ2-2; 8 bases align to TRBD1. CDR1 and CDR2 (germline): SGHRS, YFSETQ. The CDR3 totals 15 residues. The V and J ends lost 4 bases and 0 bases, in that order; junction bases with no gene match: 2. CDR3 sequence (DNA): TGCGCCAGCAGCACGGGACAGGCGAACACCGGGGAGCTGTTTTTT. Protein: CASSTGQANTGELFF.